The source of this T cell receptor beta chain is a study of CD8+ T cells in alopecia areata. The study's findings and limits: Patients shared TCRs less clearly than mice did, possibly owing to HLA. Scalp samples also yield sequences from resident alphabeta T cells of normal skin. Higher clonality than in normal scalp was seen in lesional scalp, especially alopecia totalis/universalis.

Reverse transcription of extracted RNA yielded cDNA, which provided the sequencing template. Some clones are missing from TCRdb's copy, which holds only in-frame ones; the method was immunoSEQ multiplex PCR. The top ten clones hold around 9% of a sample with around 100,000 clones, less than 70% of them seen once. The V end was cut by 6 bases, the J end by 0 bases, with 12 bases between. CDR3 length equals 14 residues. The V gene's germline CDR1 is SQVTM and CDR2 ANQGSEA. On this clone itself: What it binds is not known.

CD4+ and CD8+ T cells were sorted from PBMCs stained for CD3, CD4 and CD8. Input material: CD4+ T cells sorted from blood. The V call is TRBV29-1, the J call TRBJ1-5, with D maybe TRBD1 (6 bases). The sequence derives from a human donor in good health. CDR3 in DNA: TGCAGCGTGCAACAGGGAAATAGCAATCAGCCCCAGCATTTT. This gives the protein CSVQQGNSNQPQHF.